This TCR beta chain comes out of a study of T cells in Graves' hyperthyroidism and ophthalmopathy. The sample holds many counts of this clonotype. The target antigen is unknown. Study observations and caveats: Model-based prediction identified ophthalmopathy a median about 6.8 months prior to its onset.

Subjects aged 18 to 65 presented with newly diagnosed hyperthyroidism of less than 2 months' duration. Amplification of TCR beta CDR3 regions used RNA as the template. Initially, a first-round RT-PCR of the TCR CDR3 employed the HTBI primer set. Each CDR3 protein gets one entry after TCRdb re-called the multiplex PCR reads with MiXCR. The sample lists roughly 380,000 distinct CDR3 sequences; about a fifth were seen once. This clonotype originated in a young woman with Graves' hyperthyroidism. Material for sequencing was blood.

The CDR3 coding sequence is TGTGCCAGCACTGAGTTCACAGGGAACACTGAAGCTTTCTTT. It encodes CASTEFTGNTEAFF. The chain employs TRBV2 and TRBJ1-1; D possibly corresponds to TRBD1 (5 bases). Germline values: CDR1 SNHLY, CDR2 FYNNEI. V was cut by 7 bases and J by 1 base, with 13 bases left in between. This CDR3 has 14 residues.